One and the same sample provided the 27 T cell receptor beta chains below, sequenced in a study of cytomegalovirus exposure and HLA in healthy donors. 13 Jbeta primers and 60 Vbeta primers were used for the PCR. The protocol was immunoSEQ multiplex PCR, while the TCRdb copy is restricted to in-frame clones and leaves out a portion. The sample has about 160,000 clones; around 80% are singletons. The source material was PBMCs. The source is a woman aged 18-35 years in good health and CMV-seronegative.

This chain connects TRBV7-9 to TRBJ2-7, with 9 bases matching TRBD1. V lost 2 bases to trimming and J lost 5 bases; unmatched junction nucleotides: 7. CDR3 length equals 15 residues. Germline loops: CDR1 SEHNR, CDR2 FQNEAQ (reference sequence). CDR3 in DNA: TGTGCCAGCAGCTTAAGTGGGACAGGGCCTAACGAGCAGTACTTC. As protein: CASSLSGTGPNEQYF.

The rearrangement links TRBV11-2 to TRBJ1-1; D possibly corresponds to TRBD1 (6 bases). Germline values: CDR1 SGHAT, CDR2 FQNNGV. The V and J ends lost 5 bases and 0 bases respectively, with 13 bases between them. The CDR3 is 15 residues long. CDR3 sequence (DNA): TGTGCCAGCAGCGTTTGGACAGCTATGAACACTGAAGCTTTCTTT. Translated, it gives CASSVWTAMNTEAFF.

The J gene is TRBJ2-1, the V gene TRBV7-2, with TRBD2 matching 10 bases. CDR1 and CDR2 from the germline V gene are SGHTA and FQGNSA. Losses at the gene ends were 2 bases for V and 8 bases for J; bases not matched to a gene: 6. The CDR3 has 15 amino acids. In nucleotides, the CDR3 is TGTGCCAGCAGCTTAACAGCGGGAGGGAACCATGAGCAGTTCTTC. Its protein is CASSLTAGGNHEQFF.

The genes are TRBV13 and TRBJ1-1, with 10 nucleotides matching TRBD1. The V gene's germline CDR1 is PRHDT and CDR2 FYEKMQ (reference sequence). V dropped 3 bases and J dropped 11; count of bases not matched to a gene: 6. The CDR3 is 13 residues long. The CDR3 DNA reads TGTGCCAGCAGCTTCGACAGGGGGCTCGGGGCTTTCTTT. Protein product: CASSFDRGLGAFF.

The V and J genes are TRBV7-2 and TRBJ1-4; D possibly corresponds to TRBD1 (5 bases). The CDR3 loop spans 14 amino acids. CDR1 is SGHTA, CDR2 FQGNSA, per germline. With 2 bases removed from V and 5 bases from J, the gap between germline ends came to 9 bases. CDR3 DNA: TGTGCCAGCAGCTTATCTTCAGGGAATGAAAAACTGTTTTTT. Protein: CASSLSSGNEKLFF.

The chain has TRBV5-6 and TRBJ2-2; 9 nucleotides agree with TRBD2. V lost 4 bases to trimming and J lost 3 bases; unmatched junction nucleotides: 10. The CDR3 consists of 17 residues. Germline CDR1 reads SGHDT; CDR2 reads YYEEEE. The CDR3 sequence is CASSPYVAGDYTGELFF. The CDR3 DNA is TGTGCCAGCAGCCCTTACGTAGCGGGAGATTACACCGGGGAGCTGTTTTTT.

To note about this clone: The sample carries other DNA sequences with the same CDR3. The chain couples TRBV27 to TRBJ2-2; D not resolved. The CDR3 runs 12 residues. Germline CDR1 is MNHEY and CDR2 is SMNVEV (reference sequence). The V and J ends lost 7 bases and 6 bases respectively, with 9 bases between them. CDR3 region: CASTQRAGELFF. DNA of the CDR3: TGTGCCAGCACTCAGCGAGCCGGGGAGCTGTTTTTT.

J is TRBJ2-3 and V is TRBV29-1, with 7 bases aligning to TRBD2. The CDR3 has 15 amino acids. Per germline, CDR1 SQVTM and CDR2 ANQGSEA. The ends lost 1 base at V and 1 base at J; junction bases unmatched: 5. The CDR3 protein is CSVEVGRAGTDTQYF. The DNA of the CDR3 is TGCAGCGTTGAAGTGGGGAGGGCCGGCACAGATACGCAGTATTTT.

The chain carries TRBV7-2 and TRBJ1-4, with TRBD1 matching over 9 bases. Germline-derived CDR1 and CDR2 are SGHTA and FQGNSA. The V gene end was trimmed by 1 base and the J gene end by 8 bases; junction bases not matched to a gene: 8. There are 16 residues in the CDR3. This chain's CDR3 is CASSLGPGQGAEKLFF. The CDR3 region has the DNA TGTGCCAGCAGCTTAGGTCCGGGACAGGGTGCGGAAAAACTGTTTTTT.

V usage is TRBV5-1 and J usage is TRBJ1-2; 7 bases agree with TRBD1. CDR1 is SGHRS and CDR2 is YFSETQ in the germline V gene. Trimming at V came to 5 bases and at J to 6 bases, leaving 4 bases not matched to a gene. This CDR3 is 12 amino acids long. CDR3 DNA sequence: TGCGCCAGCAGGGAGGGGGCGAATGGCTACACCTTC. Amino acid sequence: CASREGANGYTF.

This clone was seen just once. The genes are TRBV15 and TRBJ2-6; D unresolved. The V end was cut by 1 base, the J end by 1 base, with 5 bases between. The length of the CDR3 is 15 residues. Germline CDR1 and CDR2: LNHNV and YYDKDF (reference sequence). CDR3 nucleotides: TGTGCCACCAGCAGAGCCGTATCTGGGGCCAACGTCCTGACTTTC. This codes for CATSRAVSGANVLTF.

The V call is TRBV14, the J call TRBJ1-4; 9 positions match TRBD1. This CDR3 comprises 15 residues. Trimming took 5 bases from V and 8 from J; bases not matched to a gene: 9. Looked up from germline, CDR1 is SGHDN and CDR2 is FVKESK. CDR3 region: CASSEGGTGPEKLFF. The CDR3 nucleotides are TGTGCCAGCAGCGAAGGAGGGACAGGGCCCGAAAAACTGTTTTTT.

The chain has TRBV6-4 and TRBJ2-1, with TRBD1 matching over 9 bases. V lost 0 bases to trimming and J lost 4 bases; unmatched junction nucleotides: 7. The CDR3 contains 17 residues. Per the germline V gene, CDR1 is MRHNA and CDR2 is SNTAGT. This CDR3 reads CASSDSSHGTGYNEQFF. The CDR3, as DNA: TGTGCCAGCAGTGACTCATCCCATGGGACAGGGTACAATGAGCAGTTCTTC.

The genes are TRBV18 and TRBJ2-7; tentative D call: TRBD2 (6 bases). Germline CDR1 is KGHSH and CDR2 is LQKENI. This CDR3 contains 15 residues. Trimming left V 2 bases short and J 6 bases short, with 17 bases between. The CDR3 coding sequence is TGTGCCAGCTCACCAGAAGGAGGGGTCCCATCCGAGCAGTACTTC. Its protein is CASSPEGGVPSEQYF.

As to this clone: No conserved phenylalanine or tryptophan is present at the end of the CDR3, so a read error is the likely explanation. The rearrangement joins TRBV30 to TRBJ2-2; possibly TRBD2 for D (5 bases). Germline V lookup: CDR1 GTSNPN, CDR2 SVGIG (reference sequence). The V end was cut by 4 bases, the J end by 3 bases, with 12 bases between. CDR3 length equals 14 residues. CDR3 in amino acids: CAWTTRADTGELFC. Here the CDR3 DNA reads TGTGCCTGGACCACTAGGGCAGACACCGGGGAGCTGTTTTGT.

The chain employs TRBV15 and TRBJ2-7; D is perhaps TRBD2 (6 bases). Germline CDR1 and CDR2: LNHNV and YYDKDF (reference sequence). Between the trimmed V and J ends, which lost 0 bases and 5 bases, there was a span of 14 bases. This CDR3 has 15 residues. CDR3 sequence reads: CATSRDRAGLDEQYF. DNA for the CDR3: TGTGCCACCAGCAGAGATAGGGCGGGGTTGGACGAGCAGTACTTC.

The gene calls are TRBV27 and TRBJ2-1, with TRBD2 identical over 11 bases. The CDR3 covers 16 residues. Trimming at V came to 4 bases and at J to 4 bases, leaving 6 bases not matched to a gene. CDR1 MNHEY and CDR2 SMNVEV come from the germline V gene (reference sequence). DNA for the CDR3: TGTGCCAGCAGTTCGACCCGGACTAGCGGGTACAATGAGCAGTTCTTC. This gives the protein CASSSTRTSGYNEQFF.

This chain uses TRBV7-8 with TRBJ2-3; no firm D call. Germline V gene lookup returns CDR1 SGHVS and CDR2 FQNEAQ. The CDR3 runs 14 residues. V lost 7 bases to trimming and J lost 1 base, with 12 bases between them. The DNA of the CDR3 is TGTGCCAGCACCGACTTAGAACGCACAGATACGCAGTATTTT. Amino acid sequence: CASTDLERTDTQYF.

The rearrangement links TRBV5-5 to TRBJ2-3; 12 nucleotides line up with TRBD2. CDR1 and CDR2 (germline): SGHKS, YYEKEE (reference sequence). The CDR3 sequence is 15 residues long. V lost 3 bases to trimming and J lost 5 bases; unmatched junction nucleotides: 4. The CDR3 spells CASSSGLAGLDTQYF. DNA for the CDR3: TGTGCCAGCAGCTCGGGACTAGCGGGCTTAGATACGCAGTATTTT. Supplemented by reference TRBV5-5 and TRBJ2-3, the full variable domain reads DAGVTQSPTHLIKTRGQQVTLRCSPISGHKSVSWYQQVLGQGPQFIFQYYEKEERGRGNFPDRFSARQFPNYSSELNVNALLLGDSALYLCASSSGLAGLDTQYFGPGTRLTVL.

The V gene is TRBV7-2, the J gene TRBJ1-5; D gene ambiguous. Per the germline V gene, CDR1 is SGHTA and CDR2 is FQGNSA. The CDR3 has 14 residues. The V gene lost 1 base and the J gene lost 4 bases, with 8 bases spanning the gap. CDR3 in DNA: TGTGCCAGCAGCTTAGGACTCTTTAATCAGCCCCAGCATTTT. Amino acid sequence: CASSLGLFNQPQHF.

The chain couples TRBV6-5 to TRBJ2-2; 7 bases are shared with TRBD1. With V trimmed by 3 bases and J by 6 bases, 7 bases remained unmatched. In germline, CDR1 is MNHEY, CDR2 SVGAGI. This CDR3 has 15 residues. CDR3 residues: CASSYQGQVAGELFF. The CDR3 DNA reads TGTGCCAGCAGTTATCAAGGACAGGTAGCCGGGGAGCTGTTTTTT.

This clone was detected a few times. CDR3 in amino acids: CASSETGGPNNEQFF. CDR3 nucleotides: TGTGCCAGCAGTGAAACGGGAGGGCCAAACAATGAGCAGTTCTTC. The rearrangement links TRBV2 to TRBJ2-1; 8 positions match TRBD2. The V and J ends lost 2 bases and 5 bases, in that order; junction bases with no gene match: 5. Germline assignment: CDR1 SNHLY and CDR2 FYNNEI. This CDR3 region has 15 residues. Combining the CDR3 with reference TRBV2 and TRBJ2-1 gives the whole variable domain EPEVTQTPSHQVTQMGQEVILRCVPISNHLYFYWYRQILGQKVEFLVSFYNNEISEKSEIFDDQFSVERPDGSNFTLKIRSTKLEDSAMYFCASSETGGPNNEQFFGPGTRLTVL.

J is TRBJ2-3 and V is TRBV5-6, with 8 bases matching TRBD2. Germline CDR1 SGHDT, CDR2 YYEEEE. V lost 4 bases, J lost 5 bases, and 6 bases stayed unmatched. The CDR3 sequence is 14 residues long. The CDR3 coding sequence is TGTGCCAGCAGCGCAGGGACTAGTTTAGATACGCAGTATTTT. It yields the protein CASSAGTSLDTQYF.

The V gene is TRBV7-9, the J gene TRBJ1-1; 8 nucleotides match TRBD1. The CDR3 extends over 15 amino acids. CDR1 SEHNR and CDR2 FQNEAQ come from the germline V gene (reference sequence). The junction had 10 bases not matched to a gene; V was cut back by 5 bases and J by 5 bases. CDR3 region: CASSPRGQGRTEAFF. The CDR3 DNA sequence: TGTGCCAGCAGCCCCAGAGGACAGGGTAGGACTGAAGCTTTCTTT.

J is TRBJ2-7 and V is TRBV5-6, with TRBD1 matching over 8 bases. CDR1 SGHDT and CDR2 YYEEEE come from the germline V gene. The V gene end was trimmed by 4 bases and the J gene end by 6 bases; junction bases not matched to a gene: 6. CDR3 length: 13 amino acids. The CDR3 spells CASSPGQVSEQYF. The CDR3 nucleotides are TGTGCCAGCAGCCCGGGACAGGTATCCGAGCAGTACTTC.

Only one count was recorded for this clone. CDR3 region: CASSLETAQETQYF. Written as DNA, the CDR3 is TGTGCCAGCAGCTTAGAAACAGCCCAAGAGACCCAGTACTTC. The chain combines TRBV7-6 with TRBJ2-5; no firm D call. The germline V gene has CDR1 SGHVS and CDR2 FNYEAQ. V dropped 1 base and J dropped 1 base, with 7 bases sitting between them. This CDR3 has 14 amino acids.

The V call is TRBV30, the J call TRBJ1-2; TRBD1 is a possible D gene (6 bases). V lost 0 bases to trimming and J lost 5 bases, with 16 bases between them. The CDR3 has 15 residues. Germline V lookup: CDR1 GTSNPN, CDR2 SVGIG (reference sequence). CDR3 bases: TGTGCCTGGAGTGTAACGGAGGGGGGGTATTATGGCTACACCTTC. Its translation is CAWSVTEGGYYGYTF. Supplemented by reference TRBV30 and TRBJ1-2, the full variable domain reads SQTIHQWPATLVQPVGSPLSLECTVEGTSNPNLYWYRQAAGRGLQLLFYSVGIGQISSEVPQNLSASRPQDRQFILSSKKLLLSDSGFYLCAWSVTEGGYYGYTFGSGTRLTVV.